These T cell receptor beta chains were read from a single sample in a study of blood T cell repertoires in COVID-19. Libraries were prepared by immunoSEQ multiplex PCR; TCRdb keeps only in-frame clonotypes and omits some of them. The profile shows under 200,000 clones, about 80% of them singletons. The sequenced material came from peripheral blood. These receptors were taken from a woman in her sixties with COVID-19, enrolled during active disease. CDR3s include the opening cysteine and the closing phenylalanine or tryptophan. The D gene is left open where the match is weak. Where a row states a size, it is once, few, many or the class of an expanded clone; other rows omit it.

v_call	j_call	clone_size	d_call	cdr3_aa	cdr3_nt
TRBV13	TRBJ2-2	few	TRBD2	CASRRLAGEPGELFF	TGTGCCAGCAGACGCCTAGCGGGAGAACCCGGGGAGCTGTTTTTT
TRBV10-2	TRBJ1-1	.	.	CASSPRSTEAFF	TGCGCCAGCAGTCCCAGGTCCACTGAAGCTTTCTTT
TRBV7-9	TRBJ2-5	few	.	CASSLRGSYQETQYF	TGTGCCAGCAGCTTAAGGGGGTCGTACCAAGAGACCCAGTACTTC
TRBV9	TRBJ2-1	.	.	CASSVLDSVGEQFF	TGTGCCAGCAGCGTCCTCGACTCAGTGGGTGAGCAGTTCTTC
TRBV1	TRBJ2-4	.	.	CTSQRTSAILLAKNIQYF	TGCACCAGCCAACGGACTAGCGCAATCCTCCTAGCCAAAAACATTCAGTACTTC
TRBV7-2	TRBJ2-1	.	TRBD2	CASSLVGTSGRISYNEQFF	TGTGCCAGCAGCTTAGTAGGGACTAGCGGGAGAATCTCCTACAATGAGCAGTTCTTC
TRBV6-1	TRBJ1-2	.	.	CASSEAEAFNYGYTF	TGTGCCAGCAGTGAAGCGGAAGCGTTTAACTATGGCTACACCTTC
TRBV18	TRBJ1-4	.	TRBD1	CASSPGTEDEKLFF	TGTGCCAGCTCACCTGGGACAGAAGATGAAAAACTGTTTTTT
TRBV7-9	TRBJ2-5	.	.	CASSSFLARQETQYF	TGTGCCAGCAGCTCATTCCTAGCGCGCCAAGAGACCCAGTACTTC
TRBV29-1	TRBJ1-2	.	.	CSAGPGSAGNGYTF	TGCAGCGCGGGACCTGGTTCGGCAGGAAATGGCTACACCTTC
TRBV19	TRBJ2-2	.	.	CASSIDLSGVYTGELFF	TGTGCCAGTAGTATAGATCTATCGGGGGTTTACACCGGGGAGCTGTTTTTT
TRBV20-1	TRBJ2-4	few	.	CSASEKNIQYF	TGCAGTGCGTCAGAAAAAAACATTCAGTACTTC
TRBV6-6	TRBJ2-5	.	.	CASSYSRPVKQETQYF	TGTGCCAGCAGTTATTCCAGGCCTGTAAAACAAGAGACCCAGTACTTC
TRBV24-1	TRBJ2-2	.	TRBD1	CATSDKMNRGPTGELFF	TGTGCCACCAGTGATAAAATGAACAGGGGGCCTACCGGGGAGCTGTTTTTT
TRBV5-1	TRBJ2-7	.	TRBD1	CASSYDTGGRYEQYF	TGCGCCAGCAGCTATGACACAGGGGGCCGGTACGAGCAGTACTTC
TRBV10-3	TRBJ2-5	.	.	CAISESLAPRETQYF	TGTGCCATCAGTGAGTCCCTTGCGCCTCGGGAGACCCAGTACTTC
TRBV14	TRBJ1-2	.	TRBD1	CASSQEPNRGPYGYTF	TGTGCCAGCAGCCAAGAGCCCAACAGGGGACCCTATGGCTACACCTTC
TRBV29-1	TRBJ2-3	.	TRBD2	CSVDSGLAGVITSTDTQYF	TGCAGCGTTGATAGCGGTCTAGCGGGGGTGATTACTAGCACAGATACGCAGTATTTT
TRBV19	TRBJ2-7	.	TRBD1	CASRLGQGYEQYF	TGTGCCAGTAGACTCGGACAGGGCTACGAGCAGTACTTC
TRBV5-6	TRBJ1-1	.	.	CASTRTMDTEAFF	TGTGCCAGTACCAGGACTATGGACACTGAAGCTTTCTTT
TRBV19	TRBJ1-2	.	TRBD1	CASSTTGGAGYTF	TGTGCCAGTAGTACTACAGGGGGCGCCGGCTACACCTTC
TRBV5-1	TRBJ2-7	.	TRBD2	CASRLAGGAYEQYF	TGCGCCAGCAGGCTAGCGGGCGGGGCCTACGAGCAGTACTTC
TRBV7-2	TRBJ2-2	.	.	CASSLDRPSGGARTGELFF	TGTGCCAGCAGCTTAGATCGGCCTTCGGGGGGCGCTCGGACCGGGGAGCTGTTTTTT
TRBV6-6	TRBJ2-3	.	.	CASSYSAGLGTDTQYF	TGTGCCAGCAGTTACTCGGCAGGGCTGGGCACAGATACGCAGTATTTT
TRBV3-1/TRBV3-2	TRBJ2-3	.	.	CASSPLAHSTDTQYF	TGTGCCAGCAGCCCGCTAGCCCATAGCACAGATACGCAGTATTTT
TRBV9	TRBJ2-2	.	.	CASSVAGSNTGELFF	TGTGCCAGCAGCGTGGCAGGTTCGAACACCGGGGAGCTGTTTTTT
TRBV9	TRBJ2-7	.	.	CASSVASDLPYEQYF	TGTGCCAGCAGCGTGGCGTCGGACTTACCCTACGAGCAGTACTTC
TRBV3-1/TRBV3-2	TRBJ2-1	.	TRBD2	CASTLAGVLNNEQFF	TGTGCCAGCACCCTAGCGGGAGTCTTGAACAATGAGCAGTTCTTC
TRBV6-5	TRBJ1-1	.	.	CASSYEQGENTEAFF	TGTGCCAGCAGTTATGAACAGGGTGAGAACACTGAAGCTTTCTTT
TRBV24-1	TRBJ2-1	.	TRBD2	CATSDRTFGTSGINEQFF	TGTGCCACCAGTGACAGGACTTTCGGGACTAGCGGTATCAATGAGCAGTTCTTC
TRBV27	TRBJ1-1	.	TRBD1	CASSSRTGGTEAFF	TGTGCCAGCAGTAGTCGGACAGGGGGGACTGAAGCTTTCTTT
TRBV7-2	TRBJ2-1	once	TRBD2	CASSPWTSGSYEQFF	TGTGCCAGCAGCCCGTGGACTAGCGGGAGCTATGAGCAGTTCTTC
TRBV10-3	TRBJ1-6	.	.	CAISESPSSTTTNSPLHF	TGTGCCATCAGTGAATCCCCCTCCTCGACAACGACAAATTCACCCCTCCACTTT
TRBV19	TRBJ1-1	.	TRBD1	CASSIPMTGEAFF	TGTGCCAGTAGTATACCCATGACAGGGGAAGCTTTCTTT
TRBV15	TRBJ1-5	.	TRBD1	CATSHDRGLQPQHF	TGTGCCACCAGCCATGACAGGGGGCTTCAGCCCCAGCATTTT
TRBV5-1	TRBJ1-2	.	.	CASSSRNSGSNYGYTF	TGCGCCAGCAGCTCACGTAACTCGGGTTCTAACTATGGCTACACCTTC
TRBV7-2	TRBJ2-5	.	.	CASSPRGWETQYF	TGTGCCAGCAGCCCCCGCGGGTGGGAGACCCAGTACTTC
TRBV24-1	TRBJ2-2	.	TRBD1	CATSDPGTVNTGELFF	TGTGCCACCAGTGATCCCGGGACAGTCAACACCGGGGAGCTGTTTTTT
TRBV18	TRBJ1-2	few	.	CASSQGAGNYGYTF	TGTGCCAGCTCACAGGGAGCGGGCAACTATGGCTACACCTTC
TRBV7-9	TRBJ2-5	.	TRBD1	CASITVQGSSKTQYF	TGTGCCAGCATTACCGTACAGGGGTCTAGCAAGACCCAGTACTTC
TRBV25-1	TRBJ1-2	.	.	CASSEPGTSYGYTF	TGTGCCAGCAGTGAACCCGGGACATCATATGGCTACACCTTC
TRBV10-1	TRBJ2-3	.	TRBD2	CASSESCQRERSDTQYF	TGCGCCAGCAGTGAGAGCTGCCAGCGGGAGAGATCAGATACGCAGTATTTT
TRBV27	TRBJ2-3	.	TRBD2	CASSYIAGGPTDTQYF	TGTGCCAGCAGTTATATAGCGGGAGGCCCCACAGATACGCAGTATTTT
TRBV5-4	TRBJ2-1	.	.	CASSLRTTYNEQFF	TGTGCCAGCAGCTTACGGACAACCTACAATGAGCAGTTCTTC
TRBV7-9	TRBJ2-1	few	TRBD2	CALAVGGRSYNEQFF	TGTGCCCTAGCGGTGGGCGGGAGATCCTACAATGAGCAGTTCTTC
TRBV27	TRBJ2-3	.	TRBD2	CASSQLAGNTDTQYF	TGTGCCAGCAGTCAGTTAGCGGGGAACACAGATACGCAGTATTTT
TRBV6-2/TRBV6-3	TRBJ2-7	few	TRBD2	CASSYPNAGTSGSLGSYEQYF	TGTGCCAGCAGTTACCCTAACGCCGGGACTAGCGGGAGTTTGGGCTCCTACGAGCAGTACTTC
TRBV11-2	TRBJ1-6	.	TRBD1	CASRPTTGFHSPLHF	TGTGCCAGCAGGCCCACGACAGGGTTTCATTCACCCCTCCACTTT
TRBV6-2/TRBV6-3	TRBJ2-7	.	.	CASSYSGGGPYEQYF	TGTGCCAGCAGTTACAGCGGAGGGGGCCCCTACGAGCAGTACTTC
TRBV6-1	TRBJ1-5	.	TRBD1	CASSEPDRVIQPQHF	TGTGCCAGCAGTGAGCCCGACAGGGTAATACAGCCCCAGCATTTT
TRBV7-2	TRBJ2-3	.	TRBD2	CASSFTSGRVDTQYF	TGTGCCAGCAGCTTCACTAGCGGGAGGGTGGATACGCAGTATTTT
TRBV2	TRBJ1-5	.	.	CASSDGNSNQPQHF	TGTGCCAGCAGTGACGGGAATAGCAATCAGCCCCAGCATTTT
TRBV5-1	TRBJ2-1	.	.	CASSFQDSSYNEQFF	TGCGCCAGCAGCTTCCAGGACAGCTCCTACAATGAGCAGTTCTTC
TRBV13	TRBJ2-3	.	TRBD2	CASSLSLGGGAFRADTQYF	TGTGCCAGCAGCTTATCGTTAGGCGGGGGGGCCTTTCGCGCAGATACGCAGTATTTT
TRBV15	TRBJ2-5	.	TRBD2	CATSRDHGRAQYF	TGTGCCACCAGCAGAGATCATGGGAGGGCCCAGTACTTC